One and the same sample provided the 26 T cell receptor beta chains below, sequenced in a study of identical twins' blood T cells. TCRdb re-analysed the 5' RACE reads in MiXCR, keeping a single row per CDR3 protein. The data show 350,000 to 450,000 distinct CDR3 sequences, with roughly 27% seen just once and 5.5% to 6.5% held by the top ten. Sequencing was performed on PBMCs. All receptors come from a woman between 18 and 49 years old in good health.

The CDR3 DNA is TGTGCCAGCAGTTCCCCGGGACAGGGAAGTAATTCACTGTTTTTT. Translation gives CASSSPGQGSNSLFF. This chain uses TRBV6-5 with TRBJ1-4; 9 bases are a match to TRBD1. The CDR3 has 15 amino acids. The V gene's germline CDR1 is MNHEY and CDR2 SVGAGI. V lost 4 bases, J lost 13 bases, and 13 bases stayed unmatched.

This CDR3 is CASSQPGQGAGAFF. CDR3 nucleotides: TGTGCCAGCAGCCAGCCGGGACAGGGGGCGGGGGCTTTCTTT. The J gene is TRBJ1-1, the V gene TRBV6-5; 12 bases map to TRBD1. Germline loops: CDR1 MNHEY, CDR2 SVGAGI. With V trimmed by 6 bases and J by 11 bases, 10 bases remained unmatched. This CDR3 contains 14 residues.

Turning to this clonotype: A read error may account for a junction end that differs from germline. The chain is built from TRBV6-2 or TRBV6-3 and TRBJ2-1, with 9 bases identical to TRBD2. The CDR3 sequence is 14 residues long. Germline CDR1 and CDR2: MNHEY and SVGEGT. The CDR3 DNA follows: TGTGCCAGCAGCCCGGGGACTAGCCAGAATGAGCAGATCTTC. It specifies CASSPGTSQNEQIF.

Points on this clonotype: Compared with germline, one end of the junction differs, possibly owing to a read error. The V call is TRBV2, the J call TRBJ2-7, with D possibly TRBD1 on 6 matching bases. CDR1 SNHLY and CDR2 FYNNEI come from the germline V gene. This CDR3 region has 16 residues. CDR3 sequence: CASIRADSTDPYDQYF. In nucleotides, the CDR3 is TGTGCCAGCATTCGAGCGGACAGCACGGATCCCTACGATCAGTACTTC.

This chain uses TRBV29-1 with TRBJ1-1, with D uncertain. The CDR3 extends over 11 amino acids. The V gene's germline CDR1 is SQVTM and CDR2 ANQGSEA. The CDR3, as DNA: TGCAACGCCCGACAGAACACTGAAGCTTTCTTT. The encoded protein is CNARQNTEAFF.

Concerning this clonotype: Mismatch with germline at one junction end may stem from a read error. The rearrangement joins TRBV12-3 or TRBV12-4 to TRBJ1-1, with a possible D match to TRBD1 (5 bases). The CDR3 has 13 residues. CDR3 sequence: CACSLSTVGTAFF. In DNA, the CDR3 is TGTGCCTGCAGTTTATCTACAGTCGGGACAGCTTTCTTT.

The gene calls are TRBV11-2 and TRBJ2-1, with D maybe TRBD2 (6 bases). Trimming took 3 bases from V and 2 from J, leaving 17 bases between them. This CDR3 has 17 residues. The germline gives CDR1 SGHAT, CDR2 FQNNGV. CDR3 sequence reads: CASSFGRRDSTYNEQFF. The CDR3, as DNA: TGTGCCAGCAGCTTTGGGCGCCGGGACTCTACCTACAATGAGCAGTTCTTC.

This chain uses TRBV9 with TRBJ1-2; 7 bases fit TRBD1. V gave up 4 bases and J gave up 7 bases; unmatched junction bases: 13. The CDR3 has 15 amino acids. Per germline, CDR1 SGDLS and CDR2 YYNGEE. The CDR3 nucleotides read TGTGCCAGCAGCACTTCCCGGGACAGACCCCTTGGCTACACCTTC. The encoded protein is CASSTSRDRPLGYTF.

The rearrangement links TRBV29-1 to TRBJ2-1; a weak D match, TRBD1 (5 bases). CDR3 length equals 13 residues. The germline CDR1 and CDR2 sequences are SQVTM and ANQGSEA. Trimming cost V 6 bases and J 1 base, with 10 bases left between them. DNA for the CDR3: TGCAGCGTACCGAAGGGGTCCTACAATGAGCAGTTCTTC. It translates to CSVPKGSYNEQFF.

This clonotype appeared many times. The chain links TRBV6-5 to TRBJ1-2, with 7 bases that match TRBD1. This CDR3 is built from 14 residues. In germline, CDR1 is MNHEY, CDR2 SVGAGI. V lost 5 bases, J lost 6 bases, and 9 bases stayed unmatched. CDR3 residues: CASSTTPTGHGYTF. The CDR3 bases are TGTGCCAGCAGTACCACCCCGACAGGGCATGGCTACACCTTC.

This clonotype came up many times. The chain is built from TRBV9 and TRBJ1-1; no clear D. The V gene's germline CDR1 is SGDLS and CDR2 YYNGEE. The CDR3 has 12 residues. The V gene lost 0 bases and the J gene lost 8 bases, with 8 bases spanning the gap. The CDR3 DNA reads as TGTGCCAGCAGCGTAGTGCCAGGAGAAGCTTTCTTT. Its translation is CASSVVPGEAFF.

The genes are TRBV20-1 and TRBJ1-1; no clear D. CDR1 and CDR2 from the germline V gene are DFQATT and SNEGSKA (reference sequence). V shed 4 bases and J shed 0 bases, with 9 bases lying between them. This CDR3 is 13 amino acids long. CDR3 protein: CSAKPGMNTEAFF. The CDR3 DNA sequence: TGCAGTGCTAAGCCGGGGATGAACACTGAAGCTTTCTTT.

This clonotype was found a few times. V gene TRBV12-3 or TRBV12-4 combines with J gene TRBJ1-2; the D gene is possibly TRBD1 (5 bases). Trimming shortened V by 1 base and J by 3 bases, and 12 bases separated the two germline ends. The CDR3 has 15 amino acids. Here the CDR3 DNA reads TGTGCCAGCAGTTTAGGGGCAGGGAGAGACTATGGCTACACCTTC. It codes for CASSLGAGRDYGYTF.

This clonotype occurred many times. A read error may produce the germline difference seen at one junction end. The gene calls are TRBV7-7 and TRBJ2-5, with D hard to call. The CDR3 loop spans 13 amino acids. Per germline, CDR1 SSHAT and CDR2 FNYEAQ (reference sequence). The CDR3 region is CASSLGLAETQYF. Here the CDR3 DNA reads TGTGCTAGCAGCTTAGGCTTGGCGGAGACCCAGTACTTC. Drawing the rest from reference TRBV7-7 and TRBJ2-5, the complete variable domain is GAGVSQSPRYKVTKRGQDVTLRCDPISSHATLYWYQQALGQGPEFLTYFNYEAQPDKSGLPSDRFSAERPEGSISTLTIQRTEQRDSAMYRCASSLGLAETQYFGPGTRLLVL.

The chain recombines TRBV7-2 with TRBJ2-7, with D possibly matching TRBD1 (5 bases). Germline loops: CDR1 SGHTA, CDR2 FQGNSA. V was shortened by 0 bases and J by 3 bases, with 15 bases between the two germline ends. The CDR3 contains 16 residues. The DNA for the CDR3 is TGTGCCAGCAGCTTAGCGTCTGCCAGGGATATCTACGAGCAGTACTTC. It translates to CASSLASARDIYEQYF.

This clonotype was counted a single time. The genes are TRBV12-3 or TRBV12-4 and TRBJ1-2; D might be TRBD1 (5 bases). The CDR3 is 14 amino acids. The germline V and J ends were trimmed by 4 bases and 4 bases, with 13 bases remaining between them. CDR3 nucleotide sequence: TGTGCCAGCAGTTCAGACAGACCACCCTATGGCTACACCTTC. Protein sequence: CASSSDRPPYGYTF.

This clonotype was detected many times. The chain links TRBV4-2 to TRBJ2-3; no definite D call. The germline CDR1 and CDR2 sequences are LGHNA and YNFKEQ. The CDR3 has 13 amino acids. V lost 2 bases, J lost 6 bases, and 9 bases lay in between. CDR3 bases: TGTGCCAGCAGCCAATCCGTAGGGGATACGCAGTATTTT. It specifies CASSQSVGDTQYF.

This clonotype occurred a few times. The V gene is TRBV7-8, the J gene TRBJ1-5; tentative D call: TRBD1 (5 bases). Germline V gene sequence: CDR1 SGHVS, CDR2 FQNEAQ. The CDR3 runs to 14 residues. The V end lost 4 bases, the J end lost 4 bases, and 11 bases lay between the germline ends. Here the CDR3 reads CASSSPGGNQPQHF. DNA of the CDR3: TGTGCCAGCAGCTCCCCGGGGGGTAATCAGCCCCAGCATTTT.

This clonotype occurred many times. The rearrangement links TRBV20-1 to TRBJ1-2, with 7 nucleotides matching TRBD1. V lost 0 bases, J lost 3 bases, and 1 base stayed unmatched. Germline V CDR1 and CDR2: DFQATT, SNEGSKA (reference sequence). The CDR3 is made up of 13 amino acids. CDR3 in amino acids: CSAREGGYYGYTF. DNA for the CDR3: TGCAGTGCTAGAGAAGGGGGCTACTATGGCTACACCTTC.

This clonotype occurred a few times. One end of the junction fails to match germline, which may point to a read error. The chain has TRBV12-3 or TRBV12-4 and TRBJ1-2, with TRBD1 matching over 11 bases. The CDR3 has 16 residues. The CDR3 coding sequence is TGTGCCAGCAGTGCCTCCGGGACAGGGGGATTCTATGTCTACACCTTC. This sequence encodes CASSASGTGGFYVYTF.

The chain is built from TRBV6-2 or TRBV6-3 and TRBJ2-2; D remains ambiguous. The germline V and J ends were trimmed by 0 bases and 6 bases, with 11 bases remaining between them. The V gene's germline CDR1 is MNHEY and CDR2 SVGEGT. The CDR3 is 15 residues long. CDR3: CASSYSPLYAGELFF. CDR3 bases: TGTGCCAGCAGTTACTCGCCCCTATACGCCGGGGAGCTGTTTTTT.

This clonotype was counted a few times. The rearrangement joins TRBV5-1 to TRBJ2-5; 8 bases are a match to TRBD2. There are 14 residues in the CDR3. After removal of 5 bases from V and 3 bases from J, the junction contained 6 bases not matched to a gene. Per the germline V gene, CDR1 is SGHRS and CDR2 is YFSETQ. The CDR3 DNA reads TGCGCCAGCAGGGGCCAGCGGGGGAAAGAGACCCAGTACTTC. Translated, it gives CASRGQRGKETQYF.

About this clonotype itself: At one boundary the junction diverges from the germline segment, which might be a read error. J is TRBJ2-5 and V is TRBV2; the D is unclear. The germline V gene encodes CDR1 SNHLY and CDR2 FYNNEI. The CDR3 consists of 11 residues. This CDR3 reads CASREEEAQYF. The CDR3 DNA reads as TGTGCCAGCAGAGAAGAAGAGGCCCAGTACTTC.

With regard to this clonotype: Germline and junction disagree at one end, which may indicate a read error. This sequence joins TRBV2 and TRBJ2-1; no definite D call. The CDR3 covers 15 residues. Germline CDR1 and CDR2: SNHLY and FYNNEI. CDR3 DNA sequence: TGTGCCAGCAGTGTGGACGGAAGCTCCTACAAAGAGCAGTTCTTC. The encoded protein is CASSVDGSSYKEQFF.

The rearrangement uses TRBV5-1 and TRBJ2-3; D not certain. The germline CDR1 and CDR2 sequences are SGHRS and YFSETQ. The V and J ends lost 2 bases and 0 bases respectively, with 10 bases between them. The CDR3 has 15 amino acids. This chain's CDR3 is CASSLFLGSTDTQYF. CDR3 DNA sequence: TGCGCCAGCAGCTTATTCTTGGGAAGCACAGATACGCAGTATTTT.

This clonotype was counted between two and nine times. The chain uses TRBV7-2 and TRBJ1-2, with D unclear. V lost 2 bases and J 8 bases, leaving 12 bases between the germline ends. This CDR3 comprises 13 residues. Germline V gene data show CDR1 as SGHTA and CDR2 as FQGNSA. The CDR3 sequence: CASSLNPQDGYTF. CDR3 nucleotide sequence: TGTGCCAGCAGCTTAAACCCACAAGACGGCTACACCTTC. Complete variable domain (other parts from reference TRBV7-2 and TRBJ1-2): GAGVSQSPSNKVTEKGKDVELRCDPISGHTALYWYRQSLGQGLEFLIYFQGNSAPDKSGLPSDRFSAERTGGSVSTLTIQRTQQEDSAVYLCASSLNPQDGYTFGSGTRLTVV.